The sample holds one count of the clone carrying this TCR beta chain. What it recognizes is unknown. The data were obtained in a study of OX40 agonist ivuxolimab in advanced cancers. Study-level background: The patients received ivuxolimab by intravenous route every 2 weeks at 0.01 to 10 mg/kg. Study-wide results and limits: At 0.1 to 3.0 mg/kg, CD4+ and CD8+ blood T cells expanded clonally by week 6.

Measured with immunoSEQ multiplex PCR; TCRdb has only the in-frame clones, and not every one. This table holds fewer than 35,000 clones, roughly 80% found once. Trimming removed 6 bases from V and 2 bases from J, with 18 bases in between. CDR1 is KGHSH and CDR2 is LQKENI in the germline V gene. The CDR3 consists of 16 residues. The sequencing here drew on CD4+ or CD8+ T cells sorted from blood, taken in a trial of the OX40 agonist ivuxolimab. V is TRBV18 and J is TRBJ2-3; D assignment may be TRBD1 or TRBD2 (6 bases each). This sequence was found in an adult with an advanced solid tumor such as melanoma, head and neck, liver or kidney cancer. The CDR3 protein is CASSSTGAGPTDTQYF. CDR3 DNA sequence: TGTGCCAGCTCCTCGACGGGGGCCGGCCCCACAGATACGCAGTATTTT. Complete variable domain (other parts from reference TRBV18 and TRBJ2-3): NAGVMQNPRHLVRRRGQEARLRCSPMKGHSHVYWYRQLPEEGLKFMVYLQKENIIDESGMPKERFSAEFPKEGPSILRIQQVVRGDSAAYFCASSSTGAGPTDTQYFGPGTRLTVL.